What follows is one T cell receptor (beta chain) and its context. Its antigen is not identified. The method was immunoSEQ multiplex PCR; TCRdb's version includes in-frame clones alone and lacks a portion of them. The sample carries some 100,000 clones, roughly nine tenths recorded once. These data are taken from a study of OX40 agonist ivuxolimab in advanced cancers. Background on the study: At 0.01 to 10 mg/kg, ivuxolimab was administered intravenously to patients every 2 weeks. Study-level findings and limits: There were also nonresponders showing low normalized T-cell clonal expansion. In general, CD8+ T cells held more expanded clones than CD4+ did, on average.

This CDR3 is 14 amino acids long. Unmatched junction bases numbered 8, after V lost 1 base and J lost 10 bases. Germline V gene lookup returns CDR1 GTSNPN and CDR2 SVGIG (reference sequence). Systemic immunosuppression or autoimmune disease history was grounds to exclude patients. The starting material was CD4+ or CD8+ T cells sorted from blood, obtained in a trial of the OX40 agonist ivuxolimab. The chain links TRBV30 to TRBJ1-5; TRBD1 matches at 9 bases. The TCR comes from an adult with an advanced solid tumor such as melanoma, head and neck, liver or kidney cancer. CDR3 sequence reads: CAWSASDRGPPQHF. The DNA for the CDR3 is TGTGCCTGGAGTGCCTCGGACAGGGGCCCCCCCCAGCATTTT.